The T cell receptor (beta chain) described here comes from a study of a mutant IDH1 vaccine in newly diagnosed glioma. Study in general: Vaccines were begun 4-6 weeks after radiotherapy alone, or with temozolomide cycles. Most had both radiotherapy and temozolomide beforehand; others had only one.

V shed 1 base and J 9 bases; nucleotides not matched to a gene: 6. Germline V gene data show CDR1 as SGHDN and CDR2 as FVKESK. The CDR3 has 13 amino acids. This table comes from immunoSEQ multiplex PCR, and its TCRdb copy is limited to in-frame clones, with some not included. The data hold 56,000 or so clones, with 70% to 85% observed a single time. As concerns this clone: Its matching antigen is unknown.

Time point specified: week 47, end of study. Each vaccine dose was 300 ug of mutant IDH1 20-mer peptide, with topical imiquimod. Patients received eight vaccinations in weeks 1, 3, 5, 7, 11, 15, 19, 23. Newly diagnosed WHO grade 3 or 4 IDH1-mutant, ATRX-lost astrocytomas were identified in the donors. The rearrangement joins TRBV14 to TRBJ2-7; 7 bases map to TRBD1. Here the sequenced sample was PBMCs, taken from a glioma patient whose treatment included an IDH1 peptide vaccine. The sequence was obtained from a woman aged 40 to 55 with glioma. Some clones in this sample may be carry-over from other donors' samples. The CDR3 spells CASSQVNRGGQYF. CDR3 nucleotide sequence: TGTGCCAGCAGCCAAGTTAACAGGGGCGGGCAGTACTTC.